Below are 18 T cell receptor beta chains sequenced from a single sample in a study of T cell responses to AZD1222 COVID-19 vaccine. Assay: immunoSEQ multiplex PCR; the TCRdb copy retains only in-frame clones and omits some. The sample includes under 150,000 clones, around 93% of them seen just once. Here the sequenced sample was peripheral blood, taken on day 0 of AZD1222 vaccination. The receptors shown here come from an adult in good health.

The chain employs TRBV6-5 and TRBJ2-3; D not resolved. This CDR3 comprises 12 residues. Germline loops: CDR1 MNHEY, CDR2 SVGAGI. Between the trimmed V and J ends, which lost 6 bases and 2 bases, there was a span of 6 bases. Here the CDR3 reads CASRDYTDTQYF. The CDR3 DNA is TGTGCCAGCAGGGATTACACAGATACGCAGTATTTT.

Here the CDR3 DNA reads TGTGCCAGCAGCCAGCGGGGGGGATACACAGATACGCAGTATTTT. Translation gives CASSQRGGYTDTQYF. This chain links TRBV7-2 with TRBJ2-3; 10 bases fit TRBD2. V trimming: 5 bases; J trimming: 2 bases; junction bases outside the gene matches: 4. The CDR3 extends over 15 amino acids. Per germline, CDR1 SGHTA and CDR2 FQGNSA. The whole variable domain, remainder taken from reference TRBV7-2 and TRBJ2-3, is GAGVSQSPSNKVTEKGKDVELRCDPISGHTALYWYRQSLGQGLEFLIYFQGNSAPDKSGLPSDRFSAERTGGSVSTLTIQRTQQEDSAVYLCASSQRGGYTDTQYFGPGTRLTVL.

The chain's CDR3 is CASSYSGTTEETQYF. As DNA, the CDR3 is TGTGCCAGCAGTTACTCGGGGACAACCGAAGAGACCCAGTACTTC. The chain couples TRBV6-5 to TRBJ2-5; tentative D call: TRBD1 (6 bases). CDR3 size: 15 residues. Trimming cost V 0 bases and J 3 bases, with 11 bases left between them. Looked up from germline, CDR1 is MNHEY and CDR2 is SVGAGI.

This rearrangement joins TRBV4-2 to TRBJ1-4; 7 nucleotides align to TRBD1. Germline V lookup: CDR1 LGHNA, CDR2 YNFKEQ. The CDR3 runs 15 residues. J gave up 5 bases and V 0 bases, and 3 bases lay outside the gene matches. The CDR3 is CASSQDNRGNEKLFF. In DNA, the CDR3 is TGTGCCAGCAGCCAAGATAACAGGGGAAATGAAAAACTGTTTTTT.

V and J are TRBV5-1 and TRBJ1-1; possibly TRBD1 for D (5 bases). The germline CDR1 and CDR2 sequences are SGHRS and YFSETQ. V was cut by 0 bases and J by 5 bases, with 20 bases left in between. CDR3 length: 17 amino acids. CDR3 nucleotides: TGCGCCAGCAGCTTGGACCCACGCGTTGGGGGTGATACTGAAGCTTTCTTT. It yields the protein CASSLDPRVGGDTEAFF.

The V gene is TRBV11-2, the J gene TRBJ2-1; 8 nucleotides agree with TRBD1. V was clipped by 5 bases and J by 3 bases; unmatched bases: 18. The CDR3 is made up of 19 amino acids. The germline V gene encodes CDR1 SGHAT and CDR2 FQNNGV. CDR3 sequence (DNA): TGTGCCAGCAGCCACCGTCCCATCCAGGGGGCTATCGGCTACAATGAGCAGTTCTTC. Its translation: CASSHRPIQGAIGYNEQFF.

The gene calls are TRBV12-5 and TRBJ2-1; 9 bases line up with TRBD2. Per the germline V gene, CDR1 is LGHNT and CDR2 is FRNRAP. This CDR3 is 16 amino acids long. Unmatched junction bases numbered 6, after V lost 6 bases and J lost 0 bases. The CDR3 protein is CASGLPGLASYNEQFF. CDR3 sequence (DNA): TGTGCTAGTGGACTACCGGGACTAGCCTCCTACAATGAGCAGTTCTTC.

The CDR3, as DNA: TGCGCCAGCAGCTTGGAGGTCGGGCAGCCCCAGCATTTT. Its translation: CASSLEVGQPQHF. The chain joins TRBV5-1 to TRBJ1-5; no definite D call. V was trimmed by 0 bases and J by 7 bases, leaving 8 bases between them. This CDR3 is 13 amino acids long. Germline CDR1 reads SGHRS; CDR2 reads YFSETQ.

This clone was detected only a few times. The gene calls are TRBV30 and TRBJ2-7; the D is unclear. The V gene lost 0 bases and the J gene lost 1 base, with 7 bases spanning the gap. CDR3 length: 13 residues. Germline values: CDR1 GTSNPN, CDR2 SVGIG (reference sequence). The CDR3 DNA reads TGTGCCTGGAGTGTACAACAGTCCTACGAGCAGTACTTC. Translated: CAWSVQQSYEQYF.

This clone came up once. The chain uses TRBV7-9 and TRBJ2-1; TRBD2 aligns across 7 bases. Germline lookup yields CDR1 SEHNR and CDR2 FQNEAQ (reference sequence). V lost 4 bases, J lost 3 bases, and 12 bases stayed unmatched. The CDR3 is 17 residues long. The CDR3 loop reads CASSSDGASGVYNEQFF. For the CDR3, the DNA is TGTGCCAGCAGCTCCGATGGGGCTAGCGGAGTCTACAATGAGCAGTTCTTC.

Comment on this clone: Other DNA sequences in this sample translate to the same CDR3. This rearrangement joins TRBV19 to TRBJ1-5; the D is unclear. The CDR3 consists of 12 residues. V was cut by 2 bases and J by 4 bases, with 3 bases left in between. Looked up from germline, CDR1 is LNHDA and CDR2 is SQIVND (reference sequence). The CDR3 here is CASSIQNQPQHF. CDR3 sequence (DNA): TGTGCCAGTAGTATACAGAATCAGCCCCAGCATTTT.

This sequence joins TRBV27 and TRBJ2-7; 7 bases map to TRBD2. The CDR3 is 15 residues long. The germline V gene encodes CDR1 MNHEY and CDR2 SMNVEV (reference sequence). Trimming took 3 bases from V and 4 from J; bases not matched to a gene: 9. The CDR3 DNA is TGTGCCAGCAGTTTGCCGGGGAGGGCGGCATACGAGCAGTACTTC. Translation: CASSLPGRAAYEQYF.

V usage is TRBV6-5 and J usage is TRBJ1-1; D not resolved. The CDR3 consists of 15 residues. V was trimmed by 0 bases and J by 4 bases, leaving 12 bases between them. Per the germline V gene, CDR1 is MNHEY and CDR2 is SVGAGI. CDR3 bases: TGTGCCAGCAGTTACTCGCTGGTGCCGGGCACTGAAGCTTTCTTT. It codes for CASSYSLVPGTEAFF.

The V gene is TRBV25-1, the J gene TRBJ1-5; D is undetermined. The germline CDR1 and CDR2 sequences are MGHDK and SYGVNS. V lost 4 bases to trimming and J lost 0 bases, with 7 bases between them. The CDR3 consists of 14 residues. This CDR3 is CASSVPDSNQPQHF. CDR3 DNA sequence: TGTGCCAGCAGTGTACCGGATAGCAATCAGCCCCAGCATTTT.

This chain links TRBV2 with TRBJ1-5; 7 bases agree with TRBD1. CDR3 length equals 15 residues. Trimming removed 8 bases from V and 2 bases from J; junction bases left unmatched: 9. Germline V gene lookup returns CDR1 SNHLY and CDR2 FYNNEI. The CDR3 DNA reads TGTGCCAGCCGCACAGGGGTAGTCGGCAATCAGCCCCAGCATTTT. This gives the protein CASRTGVVGNQPQHF.

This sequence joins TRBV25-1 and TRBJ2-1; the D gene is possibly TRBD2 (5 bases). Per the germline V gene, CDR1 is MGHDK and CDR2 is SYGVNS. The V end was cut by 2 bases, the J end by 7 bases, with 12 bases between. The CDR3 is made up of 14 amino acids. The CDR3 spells CASSEVLALNEQFF. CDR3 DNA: TGTGCCAGCAGTGAAGTCCTAGCTTTGAATGAGCAGTTCTTC. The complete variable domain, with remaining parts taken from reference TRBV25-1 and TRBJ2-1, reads EADIYQTPRYLVIGTGKKITLECSQTMGHDKMYWYQQDPGMELHLIHYSYGVNSTEKGDLSSESTVSRIRTEHFPLTLESARPSHTSQYLCASSEVLALNEQFFGPGTRLTVL.

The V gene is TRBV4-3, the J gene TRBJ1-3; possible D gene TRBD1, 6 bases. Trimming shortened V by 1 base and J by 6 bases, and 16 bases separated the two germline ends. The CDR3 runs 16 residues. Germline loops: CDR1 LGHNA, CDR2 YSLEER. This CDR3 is CASSQGLTGFPNTIYF. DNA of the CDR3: TGCGCCAGCAGCCAAGGACTCACAGGGTTCCCAAACACCATATATTTT.

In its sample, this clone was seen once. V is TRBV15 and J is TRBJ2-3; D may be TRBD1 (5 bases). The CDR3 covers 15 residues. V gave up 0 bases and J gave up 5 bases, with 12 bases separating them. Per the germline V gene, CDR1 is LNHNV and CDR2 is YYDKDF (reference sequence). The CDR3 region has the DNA TGTGCCACCAGCAGAGATAGGACAAGGGGAGATACGCAGTATTTT. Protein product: CATSRDRTRGDTQYF.